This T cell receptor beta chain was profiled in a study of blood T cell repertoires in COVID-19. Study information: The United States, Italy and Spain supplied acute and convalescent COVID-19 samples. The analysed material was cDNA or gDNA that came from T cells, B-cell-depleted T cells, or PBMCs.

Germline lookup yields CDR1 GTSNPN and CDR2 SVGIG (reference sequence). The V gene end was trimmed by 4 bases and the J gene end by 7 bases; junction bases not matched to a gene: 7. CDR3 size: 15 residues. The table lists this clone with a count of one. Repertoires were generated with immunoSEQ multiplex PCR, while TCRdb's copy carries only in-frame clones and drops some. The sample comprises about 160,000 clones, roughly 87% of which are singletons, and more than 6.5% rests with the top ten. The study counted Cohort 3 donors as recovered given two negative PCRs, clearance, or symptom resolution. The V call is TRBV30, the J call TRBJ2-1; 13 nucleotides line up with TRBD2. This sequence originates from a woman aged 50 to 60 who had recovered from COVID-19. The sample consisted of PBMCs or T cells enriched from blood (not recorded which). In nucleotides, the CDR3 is TGTGCCTGGACCTTAAGGACTAGCGGGAGTAATGAGCAGTTCTTC. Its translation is CAWTLRTSGSNEQFF.